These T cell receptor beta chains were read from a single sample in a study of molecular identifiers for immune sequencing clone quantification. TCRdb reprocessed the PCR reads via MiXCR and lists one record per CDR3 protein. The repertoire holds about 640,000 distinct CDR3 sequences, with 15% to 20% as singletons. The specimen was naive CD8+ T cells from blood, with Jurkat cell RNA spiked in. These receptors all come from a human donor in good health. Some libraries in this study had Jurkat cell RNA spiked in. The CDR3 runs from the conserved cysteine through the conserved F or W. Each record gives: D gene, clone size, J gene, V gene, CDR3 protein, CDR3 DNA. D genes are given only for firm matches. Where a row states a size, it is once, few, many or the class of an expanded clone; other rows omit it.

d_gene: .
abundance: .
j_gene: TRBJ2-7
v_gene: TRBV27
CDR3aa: CASSTTGMGDYEQYF
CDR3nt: TGTGCCAGCAGTACCACGGGCATGGGGGATTACGAGCAGTACTTC

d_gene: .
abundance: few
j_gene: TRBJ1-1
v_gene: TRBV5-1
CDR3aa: CASSLAGISLNTEAFF
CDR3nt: TGCGCCAGCAGCTTGGCCGGAATCAGCCTGAACACTGAAGCTTTCTTT

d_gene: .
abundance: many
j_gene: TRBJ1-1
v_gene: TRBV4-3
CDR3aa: CASSISTMNTEAFF
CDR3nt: TGCGCCAGCAGTATAAGTACGATGAACACTGAAGCTTTCTTT

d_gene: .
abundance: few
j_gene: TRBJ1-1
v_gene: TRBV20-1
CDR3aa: CSAREGHDVQAFF
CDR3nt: TGCAGTGCTAGAGAGGGGCACGACGTTCAAGCTTTCTTT

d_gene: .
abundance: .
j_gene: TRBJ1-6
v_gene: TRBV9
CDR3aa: CASSYRDISSYNSPLHF
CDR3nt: TGTGCCAGCAGCTACAGGGATATTAGCTCCTATAATTCACCCCTCCACTTT

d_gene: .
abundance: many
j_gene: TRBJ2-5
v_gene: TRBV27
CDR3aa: CASSWSGDEQETQYF
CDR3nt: TGTGCCAGCAGTTGGTCAGGGGACGAGCAAGAGACCCAGTACTTC

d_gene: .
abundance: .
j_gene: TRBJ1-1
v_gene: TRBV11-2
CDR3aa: CASSLYGPNMNTEAFF
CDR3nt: TGTGCCAGCAGCTTATATGGGCCGAATATGAACACTGAAGCTTTCTTT

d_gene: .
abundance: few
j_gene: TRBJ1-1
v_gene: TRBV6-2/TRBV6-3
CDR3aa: CASRPGGELNTEAFF
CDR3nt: TGTGCCAGCAGACCCGGGGGAGAGCTGAACACTGAAGCTTTCTTT

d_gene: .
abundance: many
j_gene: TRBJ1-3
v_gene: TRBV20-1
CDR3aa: CSARDWRGRDPSGNTIYF
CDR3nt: TGCAGTGCTAGAGATTGGCGCGGGAGGGACCCCTCTGGAAACACCATATATTTT

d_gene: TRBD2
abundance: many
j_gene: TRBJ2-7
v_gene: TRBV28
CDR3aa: CASRLAGSFTYEQYF
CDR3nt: TGTGCCAGCAGACTAGCGGGATCCTTCACTTACGAGCAGTACTTC

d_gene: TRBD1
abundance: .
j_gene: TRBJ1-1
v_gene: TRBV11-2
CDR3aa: CASKSGGGLPEAFF
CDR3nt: TGTGCCAGCAAATCAGGGGGGGGACTCCCTGAAGCTTTCTTT

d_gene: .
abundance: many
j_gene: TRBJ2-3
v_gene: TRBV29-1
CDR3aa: CSVEDWADRDTQYF
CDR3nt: TGCAGCGTTGAAGATTGGGCAGACCGAGATACGCAGTATTTT

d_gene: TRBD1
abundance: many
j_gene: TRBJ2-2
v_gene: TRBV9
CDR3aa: CASSPRDRVYTGELFF
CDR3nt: TGTGCCAGCAGCCCAAGGGACAGGGTTTACACCGGGGAGCTGTTTTTT

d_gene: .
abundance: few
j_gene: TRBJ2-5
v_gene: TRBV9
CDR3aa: CASSVGAGMAPETQYF
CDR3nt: TGTGCCAGCAGCGTAGGAGCAGGGATGGCTCCAGAGACCCAGTACTTC

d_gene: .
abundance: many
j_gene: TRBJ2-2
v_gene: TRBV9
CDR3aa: CASSEPGNTGELFF
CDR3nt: TGTGCCAGCAGCGAACCGGGAAACACCGGGGAGCTGTTTTTT

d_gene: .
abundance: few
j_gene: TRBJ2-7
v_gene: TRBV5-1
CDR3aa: CASSLEGPILSYEQYF
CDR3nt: TGCGCCAGCAGCTTGGAGGGTCCCATCCTCTCCTACGAGCAGTACTTC

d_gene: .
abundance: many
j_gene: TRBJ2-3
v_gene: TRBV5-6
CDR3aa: CASSSRDGEGADTDTQYF
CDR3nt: TGTGCCAGCAGCTCCCGGGACGGGGAAGGGGCGGATACAGATACGCAGTATTTT

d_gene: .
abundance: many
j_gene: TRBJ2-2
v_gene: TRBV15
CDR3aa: CATSRDQAWNTGELFF
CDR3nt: TGTGCCACCAGCAGAGATCAAGCGTGGAACACCGGGGAGCTGTTTTTT

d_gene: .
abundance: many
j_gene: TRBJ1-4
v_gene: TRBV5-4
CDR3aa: CASSLGQEAEKLFF
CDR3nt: TGTGCCAGCAGCTTGGGGCAAGAGGCAGAAAAACTGTTTTTT

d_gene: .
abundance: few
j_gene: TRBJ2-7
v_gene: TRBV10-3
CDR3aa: CAISEGPGQLYEQYF
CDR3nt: TGTGCCATCAGTGAAGGACCGGGACAACTCTACGAGCAGTACTTC

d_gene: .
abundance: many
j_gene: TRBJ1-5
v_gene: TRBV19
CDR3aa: CASSEGIGSNQPQHF
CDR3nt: TGTGCCAGTAGTGAAGGGATCGGTAGCAATCAGCCCCAGCATTTT

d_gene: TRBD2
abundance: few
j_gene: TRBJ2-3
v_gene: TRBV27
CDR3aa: CASSLSKSSGRAGADTQYF
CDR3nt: TGTGCCAGCAGTTTATCGAAGTCTAGCGGGAGGGCCGGGGCAGATACGCAGTATTTT